A single sample is the source of the 22 T cell receptor beta chains below, sequenced in a study of T-cell memory formation after mild COVID-19. TCRdb called the 5' RACE reads again in MiXCR, with one record for every CDR3 protein. The table includes 110,000 or so distinct CDR3 sequences, over 15% detected once. Sequenced material: PBMCs or a T cell subset sorted from them (not recorded which). Receptors originate from a man younger than 30 who had mild COVID-19 (a few samples of this study predate the infection). Cell type and time point are not known.

In this sample, this clonotype turned up a few times. The chain is built from TRBV4-3 and TRBJ2-4; D is ambiguous. V gave up 0 bases and J gave up 7 bases, with 13 bases separating them. The CDR3 covers 15 residues. Germline values: CDR1 LGHNA, CDR2 YSLEER. This chain's CDR3 is CASSQDLGTSNIQYF. CDR3 nucleotides: TGCGCCAGCAGCCAAGATCTCGGTACCTCGAACATTCAGTACTTC.

This chain connects TRBV6-6 to TRBJ2-4; tentatively, D is TRBD2 (6 bases). There are 15 residues in the CDR3. With 8 bases removed from V and 3 bases from J, the gap between germline ends came to 17 bases. The germline V gene has CDR1 MNHNY and CDR2 SVGAGI (reference sequence). The CDR3 is CASLRERLGKNIQYF. As DNA, the CDR3 is TGTGCCAGCCTCAGGGAACGACTAGGCAAAAACATTCAGTACTTC.

The chain links TRBV6-1 to TRBJ1-2; D ambiguous. Germline-derived CDR1 and CDR2 are MNHNS and SASEGT. V dropped 0 bases and J dropped 0 bases, with 5 bases sitting between them. This CDR3 is 14 amino acids long. In nucleotides, the CDR3 is TGTGCCAGCAGTGAAGCGCCCCCTAACTATGGCTACACCTTC. Translated: CASSEAPPNYGYTF.

The chain combines TRBV6-6 with TRBJ1-1, with 10 positions matching TRBD1. CDR1 is MNHNY, CDR2 SVGAGI, per germline (reference sequence). This CDR3 is built from 13 residues. J gave up 10 bases and V 2 bases, and 4 bases lay outside the gene matches. The CDR3 region is CASSYDRGLGAFF. As DNA, the CDR3 is TGTGCCAGCAGTTACGACAGGGGGCTTGGAGCTTTCTTT.

V gene TRBV12-3 or TRBV12-4 combines with J gene TRBJ1-2; TRBD1 might be the D (5 bases). V was trimmed by 6 bases and J by 5 bases, leaving 10 bases between them. There are 12 residues in the CDR3. CDR3 nucleotides: TGTGCCAGCAGCAGGGAAGGATATGGCTACACCTTC. Translation: CASSREGYGYTF.

There are a few counts of this clonotype. The chain is built from TRBV12-3 or TRBV12-4 and TRBJ1-5; the D is unclear. With 3 bases removed from V and 0 bases from J, the gap between germline ends came to 9 bases. This CDR3 is built from 15 residues. The CDR3 DNA sequence: TGTGCCAGCAGTTTTAACAGACTTAGCAATCAGCCCCAGCATTTT. Its translation is CASSFNRLSNQPQHF.

This clonotype was recorded a few times. The gene calls are TRBV7-2 and TRBJ2-5; 10 bases agree with TRBD1. The CDR3 contains 15 residues. CDR1 and CDR2 from the germline V gene are SGHTA and FQGNSA. V lost 4 bases, J lost 4 bases, and 6 bases stayed unmatched. The CDR3 spells CASSSWTGGRETQYF. CDR3 coding DNA: TGTGCCAGCAGCTCCTGGACAGGGGGGAGAGAGACCCAGTACTTC.

With regard to this clonotype: The missing conserved phenylalanine or tryptophan at the end of this CDR3 makes a read error likely. The DNA is left out, because the CDR3 cannot be placed on it with certainty; the CDR3 is given as TCRdb lists it. The chain recombines TRBV11-2 with TRBJ2-5; no check of the table's D call, TRBD2, against the DNA was made. Both ends counted, the CDR3 spans 13 residues. CDR1 SGHAT and CDR2 FQNNGV come from the germline V gene. This chain's CDR3 is CASSSPSGGSASL.

The chain links TRBV12-3 or TRBV12-4 to TRBJ1-1, with 9 bases lining up with TRBD1. V lost 6 bases, J lost 1 base, and 15 bases stayed unmatched. There are 18 residues in the CDR3. Here the CDR3 reads CASSGIQGAAWSNTEAFF. The CDR3 DNA reads TGTGCCAGCAGCGGAATACAGGGGGCGGCTTGGTCGAACACTGAAGCTTTCTTT.

The genes are TRBV7-8 and TRBJ1-6; D remains unclear. With 1 base removed from V and 10 bases from J, the gap between germline ends came to 8 bases. CDR1 and CDR2 (germline): SGHVS, FQNEAQ. This CDR3 comprises 13 residues. CDR3 DNA: TGTGCCAGCAGCTTAGGAGTAGGATCACCCCTCCACTTT. Translation: CASSLGVGSPLHF. The full variable domain, rest sourced from reference TRBV7-8 and TRBJ1-6, is GAGVSQSPRYKVAKRGQDVALRCDPISGHVSLFWYQQALGQGPEFLTYFQNEAQLDKSGLPSDRFFAERPEGSVSTLKIQRTQQEDSAVYLCASSLGVGSPLHFGNGTRLTVT.

This clonotype has just a few counts. Written as DNA, the CDR3 is TGCGCCAGCAGCCAAGAGTGGAGGCAGGGGCACGGGGCCAACGTCCTGACTTTC. This codes for CASSQEWRQGHGANVLTF. V gene TRBV4-3 combines with J gene TRBJ2-6, with D possibly matching TRBD1 (6 bases). The CDR3 has 18 amino acids. The V end lost 0 bases, the J end lost 4 bases, and 16 bases lay between the germline ends. Germline CDR1 reads LGHNA; CDR2 reads YSLEER.

In its sample, this clonotype was seen a few times. This sequence joins TRBV7-8 and TRBJ1-3, with TRBD1 matching 8 bases. CDR3 length: 14 amino acids. Trimming removed 5 bases from V and 2 bases from J; junction bases left unmatched: 2. CDR1 SGHVS and CDR2 FQNEAQ come from the germline V gene. The CDR3 loop is CASSLDRAGNTIYF. The DNA of the CDR3 is TGTGCCAGCAGCCTGGACAGGGCTGGAAACACCATATATTTT.

The chain is built from TRBV11-1 and TRBJ2-1; 7 bases are shared with TRBD2. The CDR3 consists of 15 residues. The V gene end was trimmed by 4 bases and the J gene end by 3 bases; junction bases not matched to a gene: 6. Germline lookup yields CDR1 SGHAT and CDR2 FQDESV (reference sequence). The CDR3 coding sequence is TGTGCCAGCAGCTCGGACCGGGGGGTCTACAATGAGCAGTTCTTC. The encoded protein is CASSSDRGVYNEQFF.

This clonotype has only a few counts. CDR3 nucleotide sequence: TGTGCCAGCAGTTTAGCTAAGGGGGCGAGGTACACTGAAGCTTTCTTT. Amino acid sequence: CASSLAKGARYTEAFF. The chain couples TRBV12-3 or TRBV12-4 to TRBJ1-1; 7 nucleotides match TRBD1. The length of the CDR3 is 16 residues. The ends lost 0 bases at V and 3 bases at J; junction bases unmatched: 7.

This clonotype was counted only a few times. CDR3 amino acids: CASSYGQGWTKNIQYF. The CDR3 region has the DNA TGTGCCAGCAGTTACGGTCAGGGGTGGACCAAAAACATTCAGTACTTC. The chain couples TRBV6-6 to TRBJ2-4, with TRBD1 as a possible D gene (6 bases). The V gene lost 2 bases and the J gene lost 2 bases, with 13 bases spanning the gap. Per germline, CDR1 MNHNY and CDR2 SVGAGI (reference sequence). This CDR3 contains 16 residues.

The table lists this clonotype with a few counts. V usage is TRBV7-8 and J usage is TRBJ2-7; 7 positions agree with TRBD1. The CDR3 covers 15 residues. Germline V gene data show CDR1 as SGHVS and CDR2 as FQNEAQ. V dropped 2 bases and J dropped 6; count of bases not matched to a gene: 10. CDR3 DNA: TGTGCCAGCAGCTTACGACAGGGTATATTGGGCGAGCAGTACTTC. This translates into CASSLRQGILGEQYF.

The chain combines TRBV7-2 with TRBJ2-1, with D possibly being TRBD2 (5 bases). The CDR3 loop spans 13 amino acids. The germline CDR1 and CDR2 sequences are SGHTA and FQGNSA. Trimming removed 5 bases from V and 7 bases from J, with 12 bases in between. Here the CDR3 DNA reads TGTGCCAGCAGCCCCATCGGGAAAAATGAGCAGTTCTTC. Translated, it gives CASSPIGKNEQFF.

This clonotype has a handful of counts. The chain combines TRBV9 with TRBJ1-2; possibly TRBD1 for D (5 bases). Germline V gene data show CDR1 as SGDLS and CDR2 as YYNGEE. CDR3 size: 15 residues. V lost 7 bases and J lost 0, with 16 bases in between. The chain's CDR3 is CASSRTGDANYGYTF. The CDR3 DNA reads TGTGCCAGCTCTCGTACGGGGGACGCTAACTATGGCTACACCTTC.

The genes are TRBV9 and TRBJ1-3; 8 nucleotides align to TRBD1. The CDR3 length is 17 residues. CDR1 is SGDLS and CDR2 is YYNGEE in the germline V gene. Trimming cost V 4 bases and J 0 bases; bases outside gene matches: 9. This CDR3 is CASSRDNRGISGNTIYF. The DNA of the CDR3 is TGTGCCAGCAGCCGAGACAACAGGGGGATCTCTGGAAACACCATATATTTT.

Only a few counts were recorded for this clonotype. The chain carries TRBV19 and TRBJ2-4, with a weak D call TRBD1 (6 bases). Germline loops: CDR1 LNHDA, CDR2 SQIVND (reference sequence). Deletions cut 2 bases from V and 4 bases from J, with 12 bases between. The CDR3 runs to 15 residues. CDR3 sequence: CASSILRQAKNIQYF. DNA of the CDR3: TGTGCCAGTAGTATACTTCGACAGGCAAAAAACATTCAGTACTTC.

This clonotype was observed a few times. The chain uses TRBV4-1 and TRBJ1-5; no clear D. With 1 base removed from V and 2 bases from J, the gap between germline ends came to 15 bases. The germline gives CDR1 MGHRA, CDR2 YSYEKL. The CDR3 has 17 residues. CDR3 loop: CASSQGSRLLGNQPQHF. CDR3 sequence (DNA): TGCGCCAGCAGCCAAGGTTCGCGACTTTTGGGCAATCAGCCCCAGCATTTT.

This chain joins TRBV29-1 and TRBJ1-1; D gene unclear. This CDR3 is 13 amino acids long. Trimming stripped 7 bases from V and 2 bases from J, with 14 bases between. Germline CDR1 and CDR2: SQVTM and ANQGSEA. The CDR3 sequence: CSANWGRNTEAFF. CDR3 nucleotide sequence: TGCAGCGCGAACTGGGGAAGAAACACTGAAGCTTTCTTT.